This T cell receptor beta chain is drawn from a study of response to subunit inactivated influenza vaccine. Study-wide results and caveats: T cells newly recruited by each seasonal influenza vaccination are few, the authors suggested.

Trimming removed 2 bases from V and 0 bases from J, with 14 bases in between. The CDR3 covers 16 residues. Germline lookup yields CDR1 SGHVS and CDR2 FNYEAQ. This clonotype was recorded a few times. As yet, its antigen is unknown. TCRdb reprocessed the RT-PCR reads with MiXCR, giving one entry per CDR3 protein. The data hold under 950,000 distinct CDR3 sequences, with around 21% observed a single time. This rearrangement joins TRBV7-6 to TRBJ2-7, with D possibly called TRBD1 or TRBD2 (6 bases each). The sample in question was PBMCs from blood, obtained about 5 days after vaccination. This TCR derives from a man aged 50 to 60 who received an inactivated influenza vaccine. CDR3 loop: CASSLKQGGTSYEQYF. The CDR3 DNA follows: TGTGCCAGCAGCTTAAAACAGGGAGGCACCTCCTACGAGCAGTACTTC.